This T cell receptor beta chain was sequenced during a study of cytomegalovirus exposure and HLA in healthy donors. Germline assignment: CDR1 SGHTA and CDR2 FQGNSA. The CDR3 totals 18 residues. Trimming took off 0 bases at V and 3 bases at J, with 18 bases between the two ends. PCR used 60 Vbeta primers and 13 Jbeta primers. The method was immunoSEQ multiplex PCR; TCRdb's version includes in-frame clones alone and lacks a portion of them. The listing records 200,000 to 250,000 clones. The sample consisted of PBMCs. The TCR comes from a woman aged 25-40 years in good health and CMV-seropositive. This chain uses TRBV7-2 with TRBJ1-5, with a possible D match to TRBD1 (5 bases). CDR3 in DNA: TGTGCCAGCAGCTTAGCTTGGGGCGTGGGGCGACTCAATCAGCCCCAGCATTTT. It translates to CASSLAWGVGRLNQPQHF.